These 28 T cell receptor beta chains share one sample of origin, sequenced in a study of early T cells in non-severe SARS-CoV-2 infection. TCRdb independently ran MiXCR on the 5' RACE reads; one entry per CDR3 protein. The sample carries about 63,000 distinct CDR3 sequences, under 15% recorded once. The sample taken for sequencing was whole blood. All receptors derive from an adult who was a healthcare worker with PCR-confirmed SARS-CoV-2 infection or an uninfected control (not recorded which).

In this sample, this clonotype turned up many times. V is TRBV12-3 or TRBV12-4 and J is TRBJ1-2, with D unresolved. The CDR3 has 12 residues. Trimming left V 4 bases short and J 4 bases short, with 7 bases between. The CDR3 loop is CASSSGPYGYTF. In nucleotides, the CDR3 is TGTGCCAGCAGTTCCGGACCCTATGGCTACACCTTC.

This clonotype was counted a few times. The gene calls are TRBV5-1 and TRBJ1-2; 7 positions match TRBD1. Losses at the gene ends were 3 bases for V and 3 bases for J; bases not matched to a gene: 2. The germline gives CDR1 SGHRS, CDR2 YFSETQ. This CDR3 has 13 residues. CDR3 loop: CASSSTGDYGYTF. CDR3 coding DNA: TGCGCCAGCAGCTCCACAGGGGACTATGGCTACACCTTC. Looking up the rest from reference TRBV5-1 and TRBJ1-2 gives the full variable domain: KAGVTQTPRYLIKTRGQQVTLSCSPISGHRSVSWYQQTPGQGLQFLFEYFSETQRNKGNFPGRFSGRQFSNSRSEMNVSTLELGDSALYLCASSSTGDYGYTFGSGTRLTVV.

The chain uses TRBV29-1 and TRBJ2-1; 11 nucleotides line up with TRBD2. V lost 6 bases to trimming and J lost 2 bases; unmatched junction nucleotides: 3. Germline CDR1 is SQVTM and CDR2 is ANQGSEA. This CDR3 region has 14 residues. In DNA form, the CDR3 reads TGCAGCGTGCAGGGACTAGCGGCCTACAATGAGCAGTTCTTC. Encoded protein: CSVQGLAAYNEQFF.

In its sample, this clonotype was seen many times. The chain recombines TRBV29-1 with TRBJ2-2, with 8 bases aligning to TRBD1. After removal of 7 bases from V and 4 bases from J, the junction contained 5 bases not matched to a gene. The CDR3 length is 13 residues. Looked up from germline, CDR1 is SQVTM and CDR2 is ANQGSEA. The CDR3 protein is CSATGDTTGELFF. Written as DNA, the CDR3 is TGCAGCGCGACAGGGGATACCACCGGGGAGCTGTTTTTT.

This chain joins TRBV7-2 and TRBJ2-5; 8 bases match TRBD1. The germline CDR1 and CDR2 sequences are SGHTA and FQGNSA. V dropped 7 bases and J dropped 6; count of bases not matched to a gene: 13. This CDR3 contains 15 residues. CDR3 sequence reads: CASTRSGQGAKTQYF. For the CDR3, the DNA is TGTGCCAGCACCCGTTCGGGGCAGGGGGCAAAGACCCAGTACTTC.

This clonotype showed up just a few times. The V gene is TRBV15, the J gene TRBJ2-7; tentatively, D is TRBD1 (6 bases). CDR1 is LNHNV, CDR2 YYDKDF, per germline (reference sequence). The CDR3 is 13 residues long. Between the trimmed V and J ends, which lost 5 bases and 3 bases, there was a span of 11 bases. The CDR3, as DNA: TGTGCCACCAGCCCAGGGACAAACTACGAGCAGTACTTC. Encoded protein: CATSPGTNYEQYF.

This clonotype appeared a few times. CDR3 DNA: TGTGCCAGCAGCTTGGATCTTGGCCCTTGGGCGACCCAGTACTTC. This codes for CASSLDLGPWATQYF. The chain has TRBV5-8 and TRBJ2-5; the D is unclear. The V end lost 0 bases, the J end lost 7 bases, and 16 bases lay between the germline ends. CDR1 is SGHTS, CDR2 YDEGEE, per germline. This CDR3 is 15 amino acids long.

This clonotype was counted ten times or more. The chain carries TRBV5-1 and TRBJ2-7; D gene ambiguous. The CDR3 sequence is 12 residues long. Trimming took off 0 bases at V and 4 bases at J, with 5 bases between the two ends. Germline assignment: CDR1 SGHRS and CDR2 YFSETQ. The CDR3 bases are TGCGCCAGCAGCTTGGGAGAGTACGAGCAGTACTTC. This encodes CASSLGEYEQYF.

This clonotype was seen many times. The V and J genes are TRBV4-3 and TRBJ2-1; TRBD1 matches 7 bases. The CDR3 spans 15 residues. V dropped 3 bases and J dropped 2; count of bases not matched to a gene: 4. Germline assignment: CDR1 LGHNA and CDR2 YSLEER. DNA of the CDR3: TGCGCCAGCAGCCACGCAGGGGGAACCTACAATGAGCAGTTCTTC. This translates into CASSHAGGTYNEQFF.

This clonotype has ten or more counts. The V gene is TRBV2, the J gene TRBJ2-3; D not certain. There are 14 residues in the CDR3. CDR1 and CDR2 (germline): SNHLY, FYNNEI. The V and J ends lost 4 bases and 3 bases respectively, with 11 bases between them. CDR3 amino acids: CASSARWTTDTQYF. DNA for the CDR3: TGTGCCAGCAGTGCCCGATGGACGACAGATACGCAGTATTTT.

There are a few counts of this clonotype. J is TRBJ2-2 and V is TRBV4-2; 11 bases line up with TRBD2. V dropped 4 bases and J dropped 6; count of bases not matched to a gene: 13. The CDR3 has 18 amino acids. Germline V gene data show CDR1 as LGHNA and CDR2 as YNFKEQ. The CDR3 loop is CASSPVVPSGGLPGELFF. DNA for the CDR3: TGTGCCAGCAGCCCCGTAGTTCCTAGCGGGGGGCTTCCCGGGGAGCTGTTTTTT.

This clonotype counts as medium-sized. The chain employs TRBV7-2 and TRBJ2-1; 13 nucleotides agree with TRBD2. V was pared by 2 bases and J by 0 bases, with 10 bases of the junction left unmatched. CDR3 size: 20 residues. Looked up from germline, CDR1 is SGHTA and CDR2 is FQGNSA. CDR3 DNA: TGTGCCAGCAGCTTAAGAGGGGGACTAGCGGGGCCAACCTCCTACAATGAGCAGTTCTTC. It specifies CASSLRGGLAGPTSYNEQFF.

The sample holds a few counts of this clonotype. This sequence joins TRBV9 and TRBJ1-1, with 7 bases identical to TRBD1. The CDR3 spans 16 residues. Looked up from germline, CDR1 is SGDLS and CDR2 is YYNGEE. V lost 4 bases and J lost 3; bases outside the gene matches: 12. The CDR3 bases are TGTGCCAGCAGCTTAGGGACAGATCGTTGGGACACTGAAGCTTTCTTT. Amino acids: CASSLGTDRWDTEAFF.

This clonotype occurred many times. The rearrangement joins TRBV27 to TRBJ2-5; D is uncertain. Between the trimmed V and J ends, which lost 2 bases and 0 bases, there was a span of 7 bases. The CDR3 covers 14 residues. Germline CDR1 reads MNHEY; CDR2 reads SMNVEV (reference sequence). CDR3 DNA sequence: TGTGCCAGCAGTTTAAGCCGGAACCAAGAGACCCAGTACTTC. Protein sequence: CASSLSRNQETQYF.

The chain joins TRBV3-1 to TRBJ2-7; maybe TRBD1 (8 bases). Germline CDR1 LGHDT, CDR2 YNNKEL (reference sequence). V was pared by 1 base and J by 4 bases, with 11 bases between. This CDR3 is built from 14 residues. The CDR3 protein is CASSQVQGGYEQYF. In DNA, the CDR3 is TGTGCCAGCAGCCAAGTACAGGGGGGGTACGAGCAGTACTTC.

In its sample, this clonotype was seen many times. V gene TRBV12-3 or TRBV12-4 combines with J gene TRBJ2-3; D remains unclear. The CDR3 extends over 12 amino acids. The germline V and J ends were trimmed by 3 bases and 5 bases, with 6 bases remaining between them. Here the CDR3 reads CASSLIGDTQYF. In DNA, the CDR3 is TGTGCCAGCAGTTTGATTGGAGATACGCAGTATTTT.

Ten or more counts support this clonotype. The chain joins TRBV7-3 to TRBJ2-7, with TRBD2 matching over 11 bases. The germline V gene encodes CDR1 SGHTA and CDR2 FQGTGA. CDR3 length equals 15 residues. V dropped 5 bases and J dropped 4; count of bases not matched to a gene: 7. The CDR3 sequence is CASSILAGAPYEQYF. CDR3 DNA sequence: TGTGCCAGCAGCATACTAGCGGGGGCCCCTTACGAGCAGTACTTC.

This clonotype has ten or more counts. The chain's CDR3 is CSARDSGTGDEKLFF. The CDR3 DNA reads TGCAGTGCTCGGGATTCTGGTACCGGGGATGAAAAACTGTTTTTT. This sequence joins TRBV20-1 and TRBJ1-4; D remains ambiguous. V lost 5 bases to trimming and J lost 6 bases, with 19 bases between them. CDR1 is DFQATT and CDR2 is SNEGSKA in the germline V gene (reference sequence). The CDR3 is 15 residues long.

This clonotype was seen only a few times. This may be a read error: a much more frequent sequence differs by one nucleotide. The genes are TRBV11-2 and TRBJ1-6, with D hard to call. The CDR3 spans 12 residues. Germline-derived CDR1 and CDR2 are SGHAT and FQNNGV. Trimming shortened V by 3 bases and J by 14 bases, and 11 bases separated the two germline ends. CDR3 DNA: TGTGCCAGCAGCTTGCCCGGATCATCCCTCCACTTT. Translating it yields CASSLPGSSLHF.

This clonotype was detected a few times. The chain combines TRBV4-3 with TRBJ2-7; no definite D call. Trimming pared 0 bases from V and 0 bases from J, leaving 6 bases between. This CDR3 contains 14 residues. CDR1 and CDR2 (germline): LGHNA, YSLEER. Here the CDR3 reads CASSQERISYEQYF. DNA of the CDR3: TGCGCCAGCAGCCAAGAGCGGATCTCCTACGAGCAGTACTTC.

This clonotype was seen at least ten times. The chain is built from TRBV11-2 and TRBJ2-1; 7 nucleotides align to TRBD1. The CDR3 spans 15 residues. V gave up 5 bases and J gave up 2 bases; unmatched junction bases: 6. CDR1 SGHAT and CDR2 FQNNGV come from the germline V gene. The CDR3 region is CASSTRQGPYNEQFF. The CDR3 nucleotides are TGTGCCAGCAGCACCCGACAGGGCCCCTACAATGAGCAGTTCTTC.

This clonotype was counted a few times. The chain couples TRBV7-8 to TRBJ2-3; 11 positions match TRBD2. Germline CDR1 SGHVS, CDR2 FQNEAQ. Trimming at V came to 5 bases and at J to 0 bases, leaving 4 bases not matched to a gene. CDR3 length: 16 amino acids. In DNA, the CDR3 is TGTGCCAGCAGCCCGGGACTAGCGGCCAGCACAGATACGCAGTATTTT. This encodes CASSPGLAASTDTQYF.

This clonotype was counted ten times or more. An end of the junction differs from the germline gene, which may be a read error. The chain joins TRBV6-5 to TRBJ1-2; a possible D gene is TRBD1 (6 bases). The CDR3 is made up of 11 amino acids. Germline CDR1 is MNHEY and CDR2 is SVGAGI. CDR3 sequence: CASTGGQSAYF. CDR3 bases: TGTGCCAGCACGGGGGGGCAGAGCGCTTACTTC.

As concerns this clonotype: A much larger clone lies a single base off, so this may be a read error. This chain uses TRBV14 with TRBJ2-2; perhaps TRBD2 as D (5 bases). Germline V gene lookup returns CDR1 SGHDN and CDR2 FVKESK. The CDR3 consists of 14 residues. The CDR3 DNA reads TGTGCCAGCAGCCCTACGAGAAACACCGGGGAGCTGTATTTT. It specifies CASSPTRNTGELYF. The full variable domain, completed using reference TRBV14 and TRBJ2-2, is EAGVTQFPSHSVIEKGQTVTLRCDPISGHDNLYWYRRVMGKEIKFLLHFVKESKQDESGMPNNRFLAERTGGTYSTLKVQPAELEDSGVYFCASSPTRNTGELYFGEGSRLTVL.

This clonotype was seen ten or more times. This sequence joins TRBV9 and TRBJ1-1, with no clear D. The germline gives CDR1 SGDLS, CDR2 YYNGEE. The CDR3 is made up of 12 amino acids. Trimming took off 0 bases at V and 7 bases at J, with 7 bases between the two ends. As DNA, the CDR3 is TGTGCCAGCAGCGTAGGTTTTGGTGAAGCTTTCTTT. Its translation is CASSVGFGEAFF.

This clonotype was seen only a few times. The chain uses TRBV7-9 and TRBJ1-1; TRBD1 matches 8 bases. V lost 4 bases and J lost 4; bases outside the gene matches: 8. Germline assignment: CDR1 SEHNR and CDR2 FQNEAQ (reference sequence). The CDR3 is made up of 15 amino acids. The CDR3 sequence: CASSYTGGGFTEAFF. Written as DNA, the CDR3 is TGTGCCAGCAGCTATACAGGGGGGGGCTTCACTGAAGCTTTCTTT.

The chain joins TRBV7-2 to TRBJ2-3; the match to TRBD2 covers 11 bases. Germline assignment: CDR1 SGHTA and CDR2 FQGNSA. The J segment lost 5 bases and the V segment lost 3 bases, leaving 7 bases of the junction unmatched. The CDR3 runs to 16 residues. In DNA, the CDR3 is TGTGCCAGCAGCTTCGGGACTAGCGGAACCGGAGATACGCAGTATTTT. It specifies CASSFGTSGTGDTQYF.

This clonotype was picked up a small number of times. The chain employs TRBV20-1 and TRBJ2-7; D ambiguous. The germline V gene has CDR1 DFQATT and CDR2 SNEGSKA (reference sequence). Deletions cut 3 bases from V and 3 bases from J, with 12 bases between. This CDR3 has 13 residues. The CDR3 DNA sequence: TGCAGTGCTAGGGCTCCGGACGTCTACGAGCAGTACTTC. Translating gives CSARAPDVYEQYF.